The clone carrying this T cell receptor (beta chain) occurred many times. Its target is unknown. TCRdb independently ran MiXCR on the 5' RACE reads; one entry per CDR3 protein. Counted here are hundreds of thousands of distinct CDR3 sequences, under 25% occurring once; the ten biggest clones make up around 20%. The source of the sample is a study of T-cell memory formation after mild COVID-19. General observations from the study: Day 15 to 85 contractors were CD4/CD8 balanced; later expanders leaned CD4+.

The V gene end was trimmed by 5 bases and the J gene end by 4 bases; junction bases not matched to a gene: 11. The CDR3 totals 16 residues. Germline V CDR1 and CDR2: SGHTA, FQGTGA. The chain couples TRBV7-3 to TRBJ2-3, with 8 bases that match TRBD2. This TCR came from a man between 18 and 35 years old who had mild COVID-19 (a few samples of this study predate the infection). Cell type and time point are not known. Specimen: PBMCs or a T cell subset sorted from them (not recorded which). The CDR3 coding sequence is TGTGCCAGCAGCGACCCTAAAGCGGGGGTCGCAGATACGCAGTATTTT. It specifies CASSDPKAGVADTQYF.